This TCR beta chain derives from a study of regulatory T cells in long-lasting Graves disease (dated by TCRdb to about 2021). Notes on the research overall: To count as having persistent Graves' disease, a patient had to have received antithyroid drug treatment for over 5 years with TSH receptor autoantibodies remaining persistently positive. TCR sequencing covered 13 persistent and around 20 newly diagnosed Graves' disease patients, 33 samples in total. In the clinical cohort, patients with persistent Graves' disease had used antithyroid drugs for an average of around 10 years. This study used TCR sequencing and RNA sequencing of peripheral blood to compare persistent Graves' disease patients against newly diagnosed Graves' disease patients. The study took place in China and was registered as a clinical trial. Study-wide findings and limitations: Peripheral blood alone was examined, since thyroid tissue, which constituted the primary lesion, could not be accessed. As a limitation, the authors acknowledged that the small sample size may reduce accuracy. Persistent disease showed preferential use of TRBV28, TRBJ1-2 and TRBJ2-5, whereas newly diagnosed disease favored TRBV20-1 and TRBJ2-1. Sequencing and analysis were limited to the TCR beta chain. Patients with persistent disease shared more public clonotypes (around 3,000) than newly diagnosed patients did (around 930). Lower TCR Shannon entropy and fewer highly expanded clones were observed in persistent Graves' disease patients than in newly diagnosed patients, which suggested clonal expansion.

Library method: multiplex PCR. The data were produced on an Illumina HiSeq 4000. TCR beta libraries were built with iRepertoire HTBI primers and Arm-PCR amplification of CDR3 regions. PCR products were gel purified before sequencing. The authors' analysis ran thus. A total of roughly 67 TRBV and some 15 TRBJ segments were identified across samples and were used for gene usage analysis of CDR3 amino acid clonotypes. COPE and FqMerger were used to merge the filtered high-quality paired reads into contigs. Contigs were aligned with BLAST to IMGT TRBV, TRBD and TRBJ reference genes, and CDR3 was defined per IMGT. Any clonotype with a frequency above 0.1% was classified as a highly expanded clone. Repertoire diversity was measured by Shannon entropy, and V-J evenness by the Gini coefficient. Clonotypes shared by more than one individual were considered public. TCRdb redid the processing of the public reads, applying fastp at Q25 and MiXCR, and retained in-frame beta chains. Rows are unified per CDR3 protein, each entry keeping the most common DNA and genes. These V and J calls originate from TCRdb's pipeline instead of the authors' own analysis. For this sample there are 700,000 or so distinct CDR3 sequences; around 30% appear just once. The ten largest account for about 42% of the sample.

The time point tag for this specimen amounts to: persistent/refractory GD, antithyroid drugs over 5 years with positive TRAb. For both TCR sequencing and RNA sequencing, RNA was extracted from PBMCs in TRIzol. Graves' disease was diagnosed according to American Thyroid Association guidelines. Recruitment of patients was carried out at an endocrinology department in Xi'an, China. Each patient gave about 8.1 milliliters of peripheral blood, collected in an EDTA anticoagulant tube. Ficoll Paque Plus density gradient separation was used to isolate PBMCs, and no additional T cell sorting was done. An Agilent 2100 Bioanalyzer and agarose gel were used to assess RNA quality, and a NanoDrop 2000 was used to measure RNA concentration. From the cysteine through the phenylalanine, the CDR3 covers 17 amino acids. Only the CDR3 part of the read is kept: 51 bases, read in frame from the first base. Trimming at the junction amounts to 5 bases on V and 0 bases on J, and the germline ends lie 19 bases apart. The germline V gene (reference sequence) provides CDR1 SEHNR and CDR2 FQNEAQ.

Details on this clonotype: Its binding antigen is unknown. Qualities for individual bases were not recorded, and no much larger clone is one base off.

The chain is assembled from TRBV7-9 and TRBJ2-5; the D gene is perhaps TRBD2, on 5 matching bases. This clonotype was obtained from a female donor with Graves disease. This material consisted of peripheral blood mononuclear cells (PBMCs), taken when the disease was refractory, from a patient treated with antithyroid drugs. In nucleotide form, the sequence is TGTGCCAGCAGCCGCCGTCGGGGTCTCCCGTACCAAGAGACCCAGTACTTC. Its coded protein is CASSRRRGLPYQETQYF.